This T cell receptor beta chain was found in a study of OX40 agonist ivuxolimab in advanced cancers. Study-level background: People who had prior anti-PD-1, anti-PD-L1 or anti-CTLA-4 therapy could take part, and under 45% had some. Broader study findings: Some of the lowest clonal expansion was seen in partial responders at 0.1-3.0 mg/kg. By week 6 at 0.1 to 3.0 mg/kg, blood CD4+ and CD8+ T cells had expanded clonally.

This CDR3 region has 14 residues. Trimming shortened V by 6 bases and J by 2 bases, and 12 bases separated the two germline ends. Germline CDR1 and CDR2: MDHEN and SYDVKM. The data were produced by immunoSEQ multiplex PCR, yet TCRdb's version contains in-frame clones alone and is incomplete. The table records under 20,000 clones, roughly 78% of them present only once. To note about this clone: Its antigen remains unidentified.

This sequence was found in an adult with an advanced solid tumor such as melanoma, head and neck, liver or kidney cancer. The chain is built from TRBV28 and TRBJ2-3; D is possibly TRBD1 (5 bases). Sequencing was performed on CD4+ or CD8+ T cells sorted from blood, taken in a trial of the OX40 agonist ivuxolimab. The CDR3 DNA reads TGTGCCAGCAGAGGCAGGGTCCCCACAGATACGCAGTATTTT. It encodes CASRGRVPTDTQYF.